This T cell receptor (beta chain) was retrieved from a study of T cells after yellow fever vaccination. General study results and limits: In post-booster samples, most primary-vaccination clones reappeared (about 96% CD4, roughly 88% CD8). The bulk population could contribute abundant contaminating clonotypes to FACS-sorted repertoires.

Germline V gene data show CDR1 as SEHNR and CDR2 as FQNEAQ (reference sequence). Trimming stripped 3 bases from V and 3 bases from J, with 15 bases between. The length of the CDR3 is 15 residues. As for this clonotype: What it binds is not known.

The study made its TCR cDNA through 5'RACE template switching. That step introduced a universal primer site along with UMIs. TCRdb fed the 5' RACE reads into MiXCR, producing one record per CDR3 protein. The table has 500,000 to 550,000 distinct CDR3 sequences, 20% to 25% seen once. The TCR comes from a young man who received the YFV17D yellow fever vaccine. Specimen: PBMCs, collected approximately 22 days after the first yellow fever vaccination. The chain employs TRBV7-9 and TRBJ2-7; maybe TRBD1 (6 bases). CDR3 bases: TGTGCCAGCAGCTTGCGAGAGGACAGCATCTACGAGCAGTACTTC. Protein product: CASSLREDSIYEQYF.